The 15 T cell receptor beta chains given below trace back to one sample, sequenced in a study of blood T cell repertoires in COVID-19. Profiling relied on immunoSEQ multiplex PCR, and the TCRdb table lists in-frame clones only, not all of them. The table includes 45,000 or so clones, roughly 88% detected once. The sample consisted of peripheral blood. The receptors come from a human donor in a cohort sampled during active COVID-19.

The chain joins TRBV3-1 (or the pseudogene TRBV3-2) to TRBJ2-7; the D is unclear. CDR1 and CDR2 (germline): LGHDT, YNNKEL (reference sequence). V lost 2 bases to trimming and J lost 4 bases, with 3 bases between them. The CDR3 contains 11 residues. The CDR3 is CASSQIYEQYF. Here the CDR3 DNA reads TGTGCCAGCAGCCAAATATACGAGCAGTACTTC.

The chain recombines TRBV24-1 with TRBJ2-5; TRBD2 is a possible D gene (5 bases). The CDR3 totals 13 residues. Trimming took off 4 bases at V and 5 bases at J, with 10 bases between the two ends. Per the germline V gene, CDR1 is KGHDR and CDR2 is SFDVKD. DNA of the CDR3: TGTGCCACCAGTGAGGGTGGAGGTGAGACCCAGTACTTC. As protein: CATSEGGGETQYF.

This sequence joins TRBV4-1 and TRBJ1-2; 8 nucleotides agree with TRBD1. CDR3 length: 15 residues. Losses at the gene ends were 3 bases for V and 7 bases for J; bases not matched to a gene: 10. The germline gives CDR1 MGHRA, CDR2 YSYEKL. CDR3 loop: CASSHGQGPRSGYTF. The DNA of the CDR3 is TGCGCCAGCAGCCACGGACAGGGACCACGAAGTGGCTACACCTTC.

This chain connects TRBV6-2 or TRBV6-3 to TRBJ2-7; TRBD2 aligns across 7 bases. The CDR3 totals 17 residues. V lost 2 bases, J lost 0 bases, and 10 bases stayed unmatched. Per germline, CDR1 MNHEY and CDR2 SVGEGT. The CDR3 reads CASSYPGYGRTSYEQYF. CDR3 bases: TGTGCCAGCAGTTACCCAGGGTACGGGAGGACCTCCTACGAGCAGTACTTC.

The chain recombines TRBV3-1 (or the pseudogene TRBV3-2) with TRBJ2-7; tentative D call: TRBD1 (5 bases). The CDR3 runs to 12 residues. Germline-derived CDR1 and CDR2 are LGHDT and YNNKEL (reference sequence). The ends were cut back, 4 bases at V and 6 bases at J, with 10 bases in the middle. CDR3 sequence: CASSLRGSEQYF. The CDR3 DNA reads as TGTGCCAGCAGCCTAAGGGGTTCCGAGCAGTACTTC.

V and J are TRBV2 and TRBJ2-3; 8 bases are a match to TRBD2. Germline trimming cut 0 bases from V and 4 bases from J; bases unmatched to any gene: 3. Germline V gene lookup returns CDR1 SNHLY and CDR2 FYNNEI. The CDR3 length is 15 residues. CDR3 residues: CASSEASGSADTQYF. The CDR3 DNA follows: TGTGCCAGCAGTGAAGCCAGCGGGAGCGCAGATACGCAGTATTTT.

Here the CDR3 DNA reads TGCGCCAGCAGCTTTCGCCCGGGACACCCGGTAACTGAGCAGTTCTTC. Protein product: CASSFRPGHPVTEQFF. V is TRBV5-1 and J is TRBJ2-1; D might be TRBD1 (6 bases). V was cut by 2 bases and J by 9 bases, with 21 bases left in between. Germline CDR1 reads SGHRS; CDR2 reads YFSETQ. CDR3 size: 16 residues.

This clone came up once. The chain has TRBV4-1 and TRBJ2-5; no definite D call. The CDR3 contains 15 residues. The ends were cut back, 2 bases at V and 2 bases at J, with 12 bases in the middle. Germline CDR1 MGHRA, CDR2 YSYEKL. CDR3 protein: CASSQLGPVQETQYF. In DNA form, the CDR3 reads TGCGCCAGCAGCCAACTTGGGCCAGTACAAGAGACCCAGTACTTC.

The CDR3 DNA reads TGTGCCAGCAGCCAACTCAGGGGGGCGTGTGGCTACACCTTC. Translated, it gives CASSQLRGACGYTF. The V gene is TRBV21-1, the J gene TRBJ1-2; the D call of TRBD1 is as the table states it, not checked on the DNA. TRBV21-1 is designated a pseudogene. The CDR3 totals 14 residues.

In DNA form, the CDR3 reads TGTGCCAGCTCCTCTATACCCCAGCGGGGGGGCAATGAGCAGTTCTTC. Translating it yields CASSSIPQRGGNEQFF. The V call is TRBV9, the J call TRBJ2-1; 10 bases align to TRBD2. V trimming: 7 bases; J trimming: 6 bases; junction bases outside the gene matches: 13. The germline V gene encodes CDR1 SGDLS and CDR2 YYNGEE. The CDR3 is 16 amino acids.

In its sample, this clone was seen a few times. The rearrangement uses TRBV4-2 and TRBJ2-3; 12 bases match TRBD2. The germline V gene has CDR1 LGHNA and CDR2 YNFKEQ. The trim removed 2 bases at V and 3 bases at J, leaving 9 bases unmatched. The CDR3 contains 18 residues. DNA of the CDR3: TGTGCCAGCAGCCAACGCGCCATACTAGCGGGGGGAACAGATACGCAGTATTTT. It yields the protein CASSQRAILAGGTDTQYF.

The rearrangement uses TRBV3-1 (or the pseudogene TRBV3-2) and TRBJ1-2; D gene uncertain. Trimming pared 2 bases from V and 6 bases from J, leaving 16 bases between. The germline CDR1 and CDR2 sequences are LGHDT and YNNKEL (reference sequence). This CDR3 is built from 15 residues. For the CDR3, the DNA is TGTGCCAGCAGCCAAATATCTGCCAGTACCCATGGCTACACCTTC. Protein product: CASSQISASTHGYTF.

The chain is built from TRBV7-2 and TRBJ2-7; 10 nucleotides line up with TRBD2. The V gene end was trimmed by 1 base and the J gene end by 3 bases; junction bases not matched to a gene: 3. In germline, CDR1 is SGHTA, CDR2 FQGNSA. The CDR3 totals 15 residues. The DNA of the CDR3 is TGTGCCAGCAGCTTAGAAGGACTAGCGGTCTACGAGCAGTACTTC. The encoded protein is CASSLEGLAVYEQYF.

V and J are TRBV18 and TRBJ2-7, with D perhaps matching TRBD1 (6 bases). Trimming left V 4 bases short and J 0 bases short, with 10 bases between. Germline V gene data show CDR1 as KGHSH and CDR2 as LQKENI. This CDR3 has 14 amino acids. This CDR3 reads CASSLLDSSYEQYF. The CDR3 DNA reads TGTGCCAGCTCACTTTTGGACAGCTCCTACGAGCAGTACTTC.

The CDR3 loop reads CASSLDPQGYNEQFF. For the CDR3, the DNA is TGTGCCAGCAGCTTGGACCCGCAGGGCTACAATGAGCAGTTCTTC. The chain is built from TRBV5-5 and TRBJ2-1; D possibly corresponds to TRBD1 (5 bases). The CDR3 length is 15 residues. Between the trimmed V and J ends, which lost 0 bases and 3 bases, there was a span of 10 bases. Germline CDR1 reads SGHKS; CDR2 reads YYEKEE (reference sequence).